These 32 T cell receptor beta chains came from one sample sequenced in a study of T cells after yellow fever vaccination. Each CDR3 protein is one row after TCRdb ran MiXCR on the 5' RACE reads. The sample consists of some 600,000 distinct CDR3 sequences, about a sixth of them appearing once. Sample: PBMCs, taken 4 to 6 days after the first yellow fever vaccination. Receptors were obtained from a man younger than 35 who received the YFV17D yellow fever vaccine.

The DNA of the CDR3 is TGTGCCAGTAACCCGACAGGGGAAGCCAAAAACATTCAGTACTTC. It encodes CASNPTGEAKNIQYF. The V and J genes are TRBV19 and TRBJ2-4; TRBD1 matches at 8 bases. CDR1 and CDR2 from the germline V gene are LNHDA and SQIVND (reference sequence). The V gene end was trimmed by 7 bases and the J gene end by 0 bases; junction bases not matched to a gene: 5. The CDR3 extends over 15 amino acids.

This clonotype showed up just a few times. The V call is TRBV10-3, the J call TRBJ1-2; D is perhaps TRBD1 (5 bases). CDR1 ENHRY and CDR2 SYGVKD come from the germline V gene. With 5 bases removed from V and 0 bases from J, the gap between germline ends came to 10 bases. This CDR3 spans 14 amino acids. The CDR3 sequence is CAISSGTTNYGYTF. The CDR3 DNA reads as TGTGCCATCAGTAGCGGGACCACTAACTATGGCTACACCTTC.

This CDR3 is CASSRGGKETQYF. CDR3 nucleotides: TGCGCCAGCAGCCGGGGGGGGAAAGAGACCCAGTACTTC. The chain employs TRBV5-1 and TRBJ2-5; 8 nucleotides match TRBD2. V trimming: 4 bases; J trimming: 3 bases; junction bases outside the gene matches: 2. CDR3 length: 13 amino acids. Germline lookup yields CDR1 SGHRS and CDR2 YFSETQ. Looking up the rest from reference TRBV5-1 and TRBJ2-5 gives the full variable domain: KAGVTQTPRYLIKTRGQQVTLSCSPISGHRSVSWYQQTPGQGLQFLFEYFSETQRNKGNFPGRFSGRQFSNSRSEMNVSTLELGDSALYLCASSRGGKETQYFGPGTRLLVL.

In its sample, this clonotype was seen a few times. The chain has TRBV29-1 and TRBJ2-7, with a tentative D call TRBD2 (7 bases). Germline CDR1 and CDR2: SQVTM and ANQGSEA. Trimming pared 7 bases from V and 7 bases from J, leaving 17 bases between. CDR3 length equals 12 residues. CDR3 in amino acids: CSAAGASGEQYV. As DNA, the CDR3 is TGCAGCGCTGCGGGGGCCTCTGGAGAGCAGTACGTC.

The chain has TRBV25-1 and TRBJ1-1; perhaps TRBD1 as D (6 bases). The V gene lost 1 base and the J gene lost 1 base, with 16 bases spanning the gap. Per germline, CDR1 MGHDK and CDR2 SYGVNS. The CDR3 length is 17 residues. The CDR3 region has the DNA TGTGCCAGCAGTGAATGGAATACAGGGTACGCGAACACTGAAGCTTTCTTT. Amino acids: CASSEWNTGYANTEAFF.

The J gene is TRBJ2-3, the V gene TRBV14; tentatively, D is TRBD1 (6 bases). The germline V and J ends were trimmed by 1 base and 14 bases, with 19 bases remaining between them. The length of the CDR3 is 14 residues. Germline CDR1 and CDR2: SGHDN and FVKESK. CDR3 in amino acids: CASSQVGGRSRLYF. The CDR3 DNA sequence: TGTGCCAGCAGCCAAGTAGGGGGACGGAGTCGTTTGTATTTT.

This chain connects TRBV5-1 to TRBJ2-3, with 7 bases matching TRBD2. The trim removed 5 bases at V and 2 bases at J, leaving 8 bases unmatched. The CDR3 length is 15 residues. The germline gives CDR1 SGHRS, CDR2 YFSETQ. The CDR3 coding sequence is TGCGCCAGCAGAGGGCTAGCGGACGCCACAGATACGCAGTATTTT. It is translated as CASRGLADATDTQYF.

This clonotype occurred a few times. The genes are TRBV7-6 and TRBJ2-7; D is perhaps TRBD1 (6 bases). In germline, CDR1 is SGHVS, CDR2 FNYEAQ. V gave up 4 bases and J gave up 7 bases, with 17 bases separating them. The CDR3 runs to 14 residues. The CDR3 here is CASSSWDKSEEQYF. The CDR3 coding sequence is TGTGCCAGCAGCTCGTGGGACAAAAGTGAAGAGCAGTACTTC.

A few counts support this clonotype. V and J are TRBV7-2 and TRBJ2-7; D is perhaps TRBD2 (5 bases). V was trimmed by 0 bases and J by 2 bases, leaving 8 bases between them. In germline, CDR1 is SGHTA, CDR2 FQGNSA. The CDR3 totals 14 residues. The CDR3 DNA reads TGTGCCAGCAGCTTAGCGCTAGCCCCCTACGAGCAGTACTTC. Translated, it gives CASSLALAPYEQYF. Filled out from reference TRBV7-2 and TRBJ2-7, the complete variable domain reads GAGVSQSPSNKVTEKGKDVELRCDPISGHTALYWYRQSLGQGLEFLIYFQGNSAPDKSGLPSDRFSAERTGGSVSTLTIQRTQQEDSAVYLCASSLALAPYEQYFGPGTRLTVT.

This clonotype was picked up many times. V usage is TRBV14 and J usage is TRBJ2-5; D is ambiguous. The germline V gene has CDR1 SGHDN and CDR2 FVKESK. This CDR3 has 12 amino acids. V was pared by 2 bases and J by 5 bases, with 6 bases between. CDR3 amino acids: CASSQNRETQYF. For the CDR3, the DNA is TGTGCCAGCAGCCAAAATAGGGAGACCCAGTACTTC.

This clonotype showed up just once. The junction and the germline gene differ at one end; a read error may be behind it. Here the CDR3 DNA reads TGCGCCAGCAGCCATTGGCAGGGGAACACTGAAGATTTCTTT. Translated, it gives CASSHWQGNTEDFF. This chain links TRBV4-1 with TRBJ1-1, with a weak D call TRBD1 (6 bases). The CDR3 contains 14 residues. CDR1 MGHRA and CDR2 YSYEKL come from the germline V gene.

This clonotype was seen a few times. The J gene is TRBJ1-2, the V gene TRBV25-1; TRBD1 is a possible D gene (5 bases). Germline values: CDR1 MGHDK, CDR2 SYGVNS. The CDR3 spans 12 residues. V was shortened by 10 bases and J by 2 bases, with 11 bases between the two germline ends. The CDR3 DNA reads TGTGCCACTTCACCAGGGAACTATGGCTACACCTTC. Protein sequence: CATSPGNYGYTF.

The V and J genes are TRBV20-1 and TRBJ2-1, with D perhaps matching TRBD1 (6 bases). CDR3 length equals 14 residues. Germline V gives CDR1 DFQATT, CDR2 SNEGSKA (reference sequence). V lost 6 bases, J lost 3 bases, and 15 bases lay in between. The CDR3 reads CSASGTKDYNEQFF. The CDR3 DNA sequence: TGCAGTGCCTCCGGGACAAAAGACTACAATGAGCAGTTCTTC.

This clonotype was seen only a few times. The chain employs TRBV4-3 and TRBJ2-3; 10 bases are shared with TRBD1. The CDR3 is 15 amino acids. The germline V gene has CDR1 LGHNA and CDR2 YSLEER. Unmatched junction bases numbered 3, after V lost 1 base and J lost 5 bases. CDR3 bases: TGCGCCAGCAGCCAAGTGGGACAGGGGATAGATACGCAGTATTTT. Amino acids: CASSQVGQGIDTQYF.

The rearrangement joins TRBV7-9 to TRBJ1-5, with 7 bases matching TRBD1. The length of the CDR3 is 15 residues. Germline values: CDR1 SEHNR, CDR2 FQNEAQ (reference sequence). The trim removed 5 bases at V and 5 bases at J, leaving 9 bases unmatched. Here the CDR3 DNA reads TGTGCCAGCAGCCACACCCGGGACAGCGATCAGCCCCAGCATTTT. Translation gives CASSHTRDSDQPQHF. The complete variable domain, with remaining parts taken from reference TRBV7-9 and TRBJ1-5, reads DTGVSQNPRHKITKRGQNVTFRCDPISEHNRLYWYRQTLGQGPEFLTYFQNEAQLEKSRLLSDRFSAERPKGSFSTLEIQRTEQGDSAMYLCASSHTRDSDQPQHFGDGTRLSIL.

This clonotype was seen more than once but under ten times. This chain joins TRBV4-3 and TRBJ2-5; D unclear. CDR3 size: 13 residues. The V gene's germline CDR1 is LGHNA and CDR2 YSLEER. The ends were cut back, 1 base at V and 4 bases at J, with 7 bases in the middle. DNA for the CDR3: TGCGCCAGCAGCCAAGTTAACCTAGAGACCCAGTACTTC. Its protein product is CASSQVNLETQYF.

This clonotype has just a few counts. CDR3 in DNA: TGTGCCAGCACCTATTGGGGACAGGGAGGGACCGGGGAGCTGTTTTTT. Translating gives CASTYWGQGGTGELFF. This rearrangement joins TRBV2 to TRBJ2-2, with 9 bases matching TRBD1. Looked up from germline, CDR1 is SNHLY and CDR2 is FYNNEI. Trimming at V came to 7 bases and at J to 5 bases, leaving 11 bases not matched to a gene. The CDR3 totals 16 residues.

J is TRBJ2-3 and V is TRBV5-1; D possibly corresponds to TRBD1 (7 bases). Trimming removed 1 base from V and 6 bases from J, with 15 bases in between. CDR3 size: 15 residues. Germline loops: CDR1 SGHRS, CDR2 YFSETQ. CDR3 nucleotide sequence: TGCGCCAGCAGCTTGAGGCAGGGGGGTTCCGATACGCAGTATTTT. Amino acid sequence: CASSLRQGGSDTQYF.

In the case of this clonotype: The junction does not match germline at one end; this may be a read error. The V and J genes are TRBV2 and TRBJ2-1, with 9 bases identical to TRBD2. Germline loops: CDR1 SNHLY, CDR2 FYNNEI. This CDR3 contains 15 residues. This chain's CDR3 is CASREGGGAVHEQFF. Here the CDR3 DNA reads TGTGCCAGCAGGGAAGGCGGGGGGGCTGTCCATGAGCAGTTCTTC.

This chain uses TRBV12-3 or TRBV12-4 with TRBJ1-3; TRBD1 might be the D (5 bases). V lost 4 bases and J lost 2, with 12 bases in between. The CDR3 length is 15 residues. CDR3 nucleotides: TGTGCCAGCAGTTATGGGGGTTTAACTGGAAACACCATATATTTT. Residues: CASSYGGLTGNTIYF.

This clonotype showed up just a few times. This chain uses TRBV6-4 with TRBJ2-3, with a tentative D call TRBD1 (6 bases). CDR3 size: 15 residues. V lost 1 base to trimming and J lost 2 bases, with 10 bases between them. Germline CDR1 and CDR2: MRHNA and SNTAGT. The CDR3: CASSDFPGHTDTQYF. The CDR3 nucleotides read TGTGCCAGCAGTGACTTTCCGGGACACACAGATACGCAGTATTTT.

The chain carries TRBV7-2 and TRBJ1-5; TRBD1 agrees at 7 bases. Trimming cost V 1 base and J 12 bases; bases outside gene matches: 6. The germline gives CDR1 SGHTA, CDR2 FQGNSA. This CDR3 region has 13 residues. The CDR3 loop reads CASSLVDRSLQHF. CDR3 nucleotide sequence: TGTGCCAGCAGCTTAGTGGACAGGTCCCTCCAGCATTTT.

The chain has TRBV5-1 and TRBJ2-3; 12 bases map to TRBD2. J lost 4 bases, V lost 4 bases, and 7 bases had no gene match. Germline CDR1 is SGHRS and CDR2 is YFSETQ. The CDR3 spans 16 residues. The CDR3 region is CASSPGTSGFADTQYF. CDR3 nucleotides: TGCGCCAGCAGCCCTGGGACTAGCGGGTTTGCAGATACGCAGTATTTT.

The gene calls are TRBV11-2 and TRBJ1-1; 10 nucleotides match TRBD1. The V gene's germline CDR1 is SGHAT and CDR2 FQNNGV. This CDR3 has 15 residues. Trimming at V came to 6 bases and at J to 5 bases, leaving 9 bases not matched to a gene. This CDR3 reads CASRTRQGARTEAFF. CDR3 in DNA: TGTGCCAGCAGAACGAGACAGGGGGCGCGAACTGAAGCTTTCTTT.

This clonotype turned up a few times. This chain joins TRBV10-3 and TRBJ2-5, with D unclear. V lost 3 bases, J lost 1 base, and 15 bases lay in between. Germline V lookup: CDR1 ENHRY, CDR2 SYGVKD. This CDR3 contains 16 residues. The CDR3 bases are TGTGCCATCAGTGACTCGTCGGTGGAAATCCAAGAGACCCAGTACTTC. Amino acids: CAISDSSVEIQETQYF.

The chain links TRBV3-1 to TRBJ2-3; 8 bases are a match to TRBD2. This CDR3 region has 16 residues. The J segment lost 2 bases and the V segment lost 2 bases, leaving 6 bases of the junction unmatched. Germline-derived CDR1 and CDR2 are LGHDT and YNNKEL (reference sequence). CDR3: CASSQSPGRVTDTQYF. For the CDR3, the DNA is TGTGCCAGCAGCCAATCCCCCGGGAGGGTCACAGATACGCAGTATTTT.

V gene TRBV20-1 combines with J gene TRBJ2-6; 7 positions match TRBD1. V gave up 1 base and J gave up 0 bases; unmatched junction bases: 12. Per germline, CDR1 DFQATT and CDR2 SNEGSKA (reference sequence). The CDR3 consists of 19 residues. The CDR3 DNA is TGCAGTGCTAGAGCCCCACGACAGGGTGAGGACTCTGGGGCCAACGTCCTGACTTTC. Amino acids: CSARAPRQGEDSGANVLTF.

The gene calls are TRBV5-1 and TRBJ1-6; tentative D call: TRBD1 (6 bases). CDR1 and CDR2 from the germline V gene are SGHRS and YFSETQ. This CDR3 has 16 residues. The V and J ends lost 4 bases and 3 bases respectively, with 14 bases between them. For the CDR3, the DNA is TGCGCCAGCAGCCCGAGGGGGGGCAACTATAATTCACCCCTCCACTTT. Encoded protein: CASSPRGGNYNSPLHF.

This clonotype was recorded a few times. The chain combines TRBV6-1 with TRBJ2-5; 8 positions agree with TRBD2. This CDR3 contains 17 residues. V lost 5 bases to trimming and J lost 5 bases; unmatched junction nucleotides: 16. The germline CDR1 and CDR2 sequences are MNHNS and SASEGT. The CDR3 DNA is TGTGCCAGCAGTCGCGGGACTAGTTTCGTTCTGAGGGAGACCCAGTACTTC. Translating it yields CASSRGTSFVLRETQYF.

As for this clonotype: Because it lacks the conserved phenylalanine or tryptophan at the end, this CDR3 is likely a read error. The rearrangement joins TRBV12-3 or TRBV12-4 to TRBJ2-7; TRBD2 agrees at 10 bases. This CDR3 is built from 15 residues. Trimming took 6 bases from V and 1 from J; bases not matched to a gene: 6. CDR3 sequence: CASSEAGGPSYEQYL. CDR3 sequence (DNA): TGTGCCAGCAGCGAAGCGGGGGGGCCGTCCTACGAGCAGTACTTA.

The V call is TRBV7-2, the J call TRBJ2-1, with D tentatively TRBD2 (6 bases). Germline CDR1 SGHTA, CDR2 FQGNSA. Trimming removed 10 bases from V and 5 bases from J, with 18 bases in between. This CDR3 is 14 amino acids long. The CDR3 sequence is CATRLRTTDNEQFF. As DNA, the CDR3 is TGTGCCACCCGACTTCGGACTACCGACAATGAGCAGTTCTTC.

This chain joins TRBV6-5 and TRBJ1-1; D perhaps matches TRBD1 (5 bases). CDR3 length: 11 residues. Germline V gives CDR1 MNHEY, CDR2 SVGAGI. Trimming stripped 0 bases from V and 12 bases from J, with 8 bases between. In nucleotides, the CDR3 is TGTGCCAGCAGTTACTCAGGGGTAACTTTCTTT. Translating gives CASSYSGVTFF.